This TCR beta chain was captured by sequencing in a study of T cell responses to AZD1222 COVID-19 vaccine. Whole-study findings and limits: Compared with day 0, the breadth and depth of the Spike-specific TCR repertoire rose significantly after two doses of AZD1222. In the spike-specific TCR repertoire, nearly half reportedly target unmutated variant regions. Donors were chiefly white British, with a greater number of females, and clonal diversity was perhaps underestimated. Repertoire sampling happened only post peak T cell response.

Sequencing was performed with immunoSEQ multiplex PCR; in TCRdb, only in-frame clones are kept and a portion is missing. The table has 200,000 to 250,000 clones, roughly 91% seen once; the top ten hold around 1%. Turning to this clone: Its target is not known. The junction and the germline gene differ at one end; a read error may be behind it.

Specimen: peripheral blood, collected on day 0 of MenACWY control vaccination. The clonotype was recovered from an adult in good health.

CDR3 sequence: CAGSTGDKISGNTIYF. In DNA, the CDR3 is TGTGCCGGCAGCACGGGGGATAAGATCTCTGGAAACACCATATATTTT. V is TRBV4-2 and J is TRBJ1-3; perhaps TRBD1 as D (5 bases). This CDR3 is built from 16 residues. Germline V gives CDR1 LGHNA, CDR2 YNFKEQ.